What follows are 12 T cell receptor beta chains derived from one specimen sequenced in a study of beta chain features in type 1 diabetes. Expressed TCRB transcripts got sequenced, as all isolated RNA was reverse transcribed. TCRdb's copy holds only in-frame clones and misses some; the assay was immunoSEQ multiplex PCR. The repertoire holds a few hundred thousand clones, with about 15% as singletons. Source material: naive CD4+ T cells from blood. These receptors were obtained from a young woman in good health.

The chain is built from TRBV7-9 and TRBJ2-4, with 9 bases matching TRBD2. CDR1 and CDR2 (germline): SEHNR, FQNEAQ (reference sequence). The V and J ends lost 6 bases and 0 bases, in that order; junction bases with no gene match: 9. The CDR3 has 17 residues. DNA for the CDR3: TGTGCCAGCAGTTATACTGGGACTAGCCCAGCCAAAAACATTCAGTACTTC. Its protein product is CASSYTGTSPAKNIQYF.

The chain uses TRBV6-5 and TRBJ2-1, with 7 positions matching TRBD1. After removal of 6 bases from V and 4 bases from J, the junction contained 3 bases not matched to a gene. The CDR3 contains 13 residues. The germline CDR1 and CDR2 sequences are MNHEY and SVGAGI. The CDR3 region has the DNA TGTGCCAGCAGAGGGACAGCTTACAATGAGCAGTTCTTC. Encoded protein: CASRGTAYNEQFF.

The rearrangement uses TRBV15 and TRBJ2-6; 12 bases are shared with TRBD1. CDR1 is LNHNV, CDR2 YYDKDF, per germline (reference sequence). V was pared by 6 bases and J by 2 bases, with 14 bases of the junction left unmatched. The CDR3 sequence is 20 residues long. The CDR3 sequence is CATSNPGQGAIFAGANVLTF. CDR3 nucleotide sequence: TGTGCCACCAGTAACCCGGGACAGGGGGCCATATTCGCTGGGGCCAACGTCCTGACTTTC.

The CDR3 DNA is TGTGCCAGCAGCTTCACAGGGGATAGCAATCAGCCCCAGCATTTT. It yields the protein CASSFTGDSNQPQHF. The chain uses TRBV7-9 and TRBJ1-5; 7 bases match TRBD1. Losses at the gene ends were 3 bases for V and 0 bases for J; bases not matched to a gene: 2. Germline V lookup: CDR1 SEHNR, CDR2 FQNEAQ (reference sequence). The CDR3 is 15 residues long.

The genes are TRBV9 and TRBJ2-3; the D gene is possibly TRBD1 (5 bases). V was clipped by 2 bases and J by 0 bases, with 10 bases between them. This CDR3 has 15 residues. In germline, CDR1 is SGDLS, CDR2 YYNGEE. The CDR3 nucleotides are TGTGCCAGCAGCGTGTGGCAGGGAAGCACAGATACGCAGTATTTT. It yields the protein CASSVWQGSTDTQYF.

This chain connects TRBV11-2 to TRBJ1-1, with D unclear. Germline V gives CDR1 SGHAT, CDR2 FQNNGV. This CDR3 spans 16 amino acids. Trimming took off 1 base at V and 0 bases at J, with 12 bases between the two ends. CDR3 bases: TGTGCCAGCAGCTTAGCCCTCGCAAGCATGAACACTGAAGCTTTCTTT. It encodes CASSLALASMNTEAFF.

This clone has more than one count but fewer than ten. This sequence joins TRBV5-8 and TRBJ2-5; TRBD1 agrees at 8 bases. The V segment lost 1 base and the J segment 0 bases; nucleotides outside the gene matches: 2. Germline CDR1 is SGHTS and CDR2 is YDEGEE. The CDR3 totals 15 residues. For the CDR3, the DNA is TGTGCCAGCAGCTTGAACAGGGGGTACCAAGAGACCCAGTACTTC. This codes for CASSLNRGYQETQYF.

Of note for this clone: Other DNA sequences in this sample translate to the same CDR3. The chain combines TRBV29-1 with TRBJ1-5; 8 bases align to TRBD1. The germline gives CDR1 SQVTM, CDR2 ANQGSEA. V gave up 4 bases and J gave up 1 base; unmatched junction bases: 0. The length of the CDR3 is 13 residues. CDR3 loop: CSVGDRSNQPQHF. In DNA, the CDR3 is TGCAGCGTTGGGGACAGGAGCAATCAGCCCCAGCATTTT. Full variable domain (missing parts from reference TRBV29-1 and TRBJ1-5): SAVISQKPSRDICQRGTSLTIQCQVDSQVTMMFWYRQQPGQSLTLIATANQGSEATYESGFVIDKFPISRPNLTFSTLTVSNMSPEDSSIYLCSVGDRSNQPQHFGDGTRLSIL.

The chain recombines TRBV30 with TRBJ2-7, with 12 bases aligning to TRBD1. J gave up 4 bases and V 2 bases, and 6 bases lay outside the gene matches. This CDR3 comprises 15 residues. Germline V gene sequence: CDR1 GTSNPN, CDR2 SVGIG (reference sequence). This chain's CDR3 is CAWSSRDRGRYEQYF. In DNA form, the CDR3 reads TGTGCCTGGAGTTCTCGGGACAGGGGGCGGTACGAGCAGTACTTC.

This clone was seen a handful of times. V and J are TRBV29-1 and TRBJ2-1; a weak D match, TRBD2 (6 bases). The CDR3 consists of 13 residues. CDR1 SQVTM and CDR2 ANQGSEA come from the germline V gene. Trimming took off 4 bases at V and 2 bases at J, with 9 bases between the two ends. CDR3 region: CSVVRTTYNEQFF. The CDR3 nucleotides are TGCAGCGTTGTCCGGACTACCTACAATGAGCAGTTCTTC.

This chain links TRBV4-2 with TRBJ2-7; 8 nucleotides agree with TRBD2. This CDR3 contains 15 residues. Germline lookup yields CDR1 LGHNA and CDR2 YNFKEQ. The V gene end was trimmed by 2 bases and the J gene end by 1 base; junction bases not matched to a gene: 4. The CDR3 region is CASSQSGTRSYEQYF. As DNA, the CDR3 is TGTGCCAGCAGCCAATCCGGGACTAGATCCTACGAGCAGTACTTC.

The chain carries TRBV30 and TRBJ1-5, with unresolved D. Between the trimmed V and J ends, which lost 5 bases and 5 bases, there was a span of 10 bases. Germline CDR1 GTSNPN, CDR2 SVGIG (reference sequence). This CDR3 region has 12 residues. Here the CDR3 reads CAWASGDQPQHF. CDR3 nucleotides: TGTGCCTGGGCGTCCGGGGATCAGCCCCAGCATTTT.